This T cell receptor (beta chain) was recovered during a study of beta chain features in type 1 diabetes. Study conclusions and caveats: Shortening that was moderate but significant affected the TCRB CDR3s of Type 1 diabetes patients in all four CD4+ subsets. For type 1 diabetes patients, VDJ junctions showed fewer insertions and more deletions.

This clone appeared a few times. Its cognate antigen is unknown. There are 11 residues in the CDR3. V lost 6 bases and J lost 6, with 11 bases in between. Germline CDR1 reads DFQATT; CDR2 reads SNEGSKA (reference sequence). Investigators reverse transcribed all isolated RNA, so they sequenced expressed TCRB transcripts. Only in-frame clones appear in the TCRdb table, and some are missing; sequencing was by immunoSEQ multiplex PCR. The sample yields around 140,000 clones, less than 10% seen once. This receptor was taken from a woman aged 40 to 50 in good health. Sequenced sample: central memory CD4+ T cells from blood. V is TRBV20-1 and J is TRBJ1-2; TRBD1 is a possible D gene (6 bases). The CDR3: CSAREGDGYTF. The CDR3 DNA is TGCAGTGCCCGGGAGGGGGATGGCTACACCTTC.